These T cell receptor beta chains were read from a single sample in a study of tumour-infiltrating T cells in Burkitt lymphoma. Profiled with immunoSEQ multiplex PCR; TCRdb holds only in-frame clones, not every one. The table shows 2,000 to 2,500 clones, with approximately 79% occurring only once. Sequenced: tumor tissue. The receptors stem from a human donor with diffuse large B-cell lymphoma. Both conserved end residues are part of each CDR3. Fields, in order: J gene, CDR3 length, D gene, V gene, clone size, CDR3 DNA, CDR3 protein. The D gene is left open where the match is weak. Expanded clones are given a class, and other clones once, few, many or no size at all.

J gene: TRBJ2-7; CDR3 length: 13; D gene: TRBD1; V gene: TRBV18; clone size: NA; CDR3 DNA: TGTGCCAGCTCGACCGGGACAGGGGACGAGCAGTACTTC; CDR3 protein: CASSTGTGDEQYF
J gene: TRBJ2-2; CDR3 length: 14; D gene: TRBD1; V gene: TRBV30; clone size: NA; CDR3 DNA: TGTGCCTGGGGGCTGGCAGGGGGCACCGGGGAGCTGTTTTTT; CDR3 protein: CAWGLAGGTGELFF
J gene: TRBJ2-1; CDR3 length: 17; D gene: TRBD2; V gene: TRBV13; clone size: NA; CDR3 DNA: TGTGCCAGCAGCCCGCCGACTAGCGGGAGCTCCTACAATGAGCAGTTCTTC; CDR3 protein: CASSPPTSGSSYNEQFF
J gene: TRBJ2-2; CDR3 length: 11; D gene: NA; V gene: TRBV7-2; clone size: NA; CDR3 DNA: TGTGCCAGCAGCCCGGGTGTGCAGCTGTTTTTT; CDR3 protein: CASSPGVQLFF
J gene: TRBJ1-1; CDR3 length: 14; D gene: NA; V gene: TRBV5-1; clone size: NA; CDR3 DNA: TGCGCCAGCAGCCTGGACTCCCCGAACACTGAAGCTTTCTTT; CDR3 protein: CASSLDSPNTEAFF
J gene: TRBJ2-2; CDR3 length: 13; D gene: NA; V gene: TRBV5-6; clone size: NA; CDR3 DNA: TGTGCCAGCAGCTTGAGGGAAGCCGGGGAGCTGTTTTTT; CDR3 protein: CASSLREAGELFF
J gene: TRBJ1-4; CDR3 length: 15; D gene: TRBD1; V gene: TRBV2; clone size: NA; CDR3 DNA: TGTGCCAGCAGTGTTAGTCAGGGGGCGGACGAAAAACTGTTTTTT; CDR3 protein: CASSVSQGADEKLFF
J gene: TRBJ1-2; CDR3 length: 15; D gene: TRBD1; V gene: TRBV5-4; clone size: NA; CDR3 DNA: TGTGCCAGCAACTTACAGGGGGCGCGTCAGACTGGCTACACCTTC; CDR3 protein: CASNLQGARQTGYTF
J gene: TRBJ2-5; CDR3 length: 12; D gene: NA; V gene: TRBV6-5; clone size: few; CDR3 DNA: TGTGCCAGCAGTTTGGGAGATGGGTCCCAGTACTTC; CDR3 protein: CASSLGDGSQYF
J gene: TRBJ1-5; CDR3 length: 12; D gene: NA; V gene: TRBV7-9; clone size: few; CDR3 DNA: TGTGCCAGCAGCTTTGGAGATCAGCCCCAGCATTTT; CDR3 protein: CASSFGDQPQHF
J gene: TRBJ1-2; CDR3 length: 14; D gene: TRBD1; V gene: TRBV30; clone size: NA; CDR3 DNA: TGTGCCTGGAGCGCAGGGGGCTGGATGGGGGGCTACACCTTC; CDR3 protein: CAWSAGGWMGGYTF
J gene: TRBJ2-2; CDR3 length: 13; D gene: NA; V gene: TRBV27; clone size: few; CDR3 DNA: TGTGCCAGCAGCCCTTTAAGGCACGGGGAGCTGTTTTTT; CDR3 protein: CASSPLRHGELFF
J gene: TRBJ1-2; CDR3 length: 11; D gene: NA; V gene: TRBV7-9; clone size: NA; CDR3 DNA: TGTGCCAGCCTACAGGGCGATGGCTACACCTTC; CDR3 protein: CASLQGDGYTF
J gene: TRBJ1-4; CDR3 length: 16; D gene: TRBD1; V gene: TRBV19; clone size: NA; CDR3 DNA: TGTGCCAGTAAGAGCGGGACAGGCAACGTTAATGAAAAACTGTTTTTT; CDR3 protein: CASKSGTGNVNEKLFF
J gene: TRBJ1-3; CDR3 length: 13; D gene: NA; V gene: TRBV10-3; clone size: NA; CDR3 DNA: TGTGCCATCAGAAGACAGGAGTTAAACACCATATATTTT; CDR3 protein: CAIRRQELNTIYF
J gene: TRBJ2-2; CDR3 length: 15; D gene: NA; V gene: TRBV10-3; clone size: NA; CDR3 DNA: TGTGCCATCAGTGAGTCGACTGCGAACACCGGGGAGCTGTTTTTT; CDR3 protein: CAISESTANTGELFF
J gene: TRBJ2-3; CDR3 length: 16; D gene: NA; V gene: TRBV5-1; clone size: NA; CDR3 DNA: TGCGCCAGCAGCTTGGCCCAGACAGGTCCCACAGATACGCAGTATTTT; CDR3 protein: CASSLAQTGPTDTQYF
J gene: TRBJ1-2; CDR3 length: 14; D gene: TRBD1; V gene: TRBV25-1; clone size: NA; CDR3 DNA: TGTGCCAGCAGTGACAGTGACAGGGCCTATGGCTACACCTTC; CDR3 protein: CASSDSDRAYGYTF